The rows below give T cell receptor beta chains drawn from one sample of a study of T cells in Graves' hyperthyroidism and ophthalmopathy. Each CDR3 protein is one row after TCRdb ran MiXCR on the multiplex PCR reads. The repertoire has 550,000 to 600,000 distinct CDR3 sequences, around 42% of them found once; the top ten carry around 20%. Material: peripheral blood or thyroid tissue (not recorded which). The receptors originated from an adult woman with Graves' disease, either hyperthyroidism or ophthalmopathy (not recorded which). CDR3s include the opening cysteine and the closing phenylalanine or tryptophan. D genes are given only for firm matches. Not every row has a clone size; where given, it reads once, few, many or a size class.

d_call	v_call	j_call	clone_size	cdr3_nt	cdr3_aa
-	TRBV7-2	TRBJ1-6	-	TGTGCCAGCAGCCCCGGGAGGGGAATGACGAGGTCACCCCTCCACTTT	CASSPGRGMTRSPLHF
-	TRBV19	TRBJ2-6	-	TGTGCCAGTACACCGGAAAAGGGCTGGAACACTGGGGCCAACGTCCTGACTTTC	CASTPEKGWNTGANVLTF
-	TRBV5-1	TRBJ1-3	few	TGCGCCAGCAGCTTGGAAGGGACTGGAAACACCATATATTTT	CASSLEGTGNTIYF
TRBD1	TRBV27	TRBJ1-2	many	TGTGCCAGCAGTTTAGCCGGGACAGGAGACTATGGCTACACCTTC	CASSLAGTGDYGYTF
-	TRBV28	TRBJ2-7	-	TGTGCCAGCAGTTCCGGGACAACAGTCTACGAGCAGTACTTC	CASSSGTTVYEQYF
-	TRBV10-3	TRBJ2-7	-	TGTGCCATCAGTGAGTTGGGGCTTGCGAGCTACGAGCAGTACTTC	CAISELGLASYEQYF
TRBD2	TRBV29-1	TRBJ2-2	-	TGCAGCGTTGGAAGCGGGAGGGCCTTCGGCGAGCTGTTTTTT	CSVGSGRAFGELFF
-	TRBV14	TRBJ1-1	-	TGTGCCAGCAGCGCGGGTCCCAGGACTGAAGCTTTCTTT	CASSAGPRTEAFF
TRBD1	TRBV12-3/TRBV12-4	TRBJ2-7	many	TGTGCCAGCAGCTCCCTCGAGAGGACAGGGCCCTACGAGCAGTACTTC	CASSSLERTGPYEQYF
-	TRBV20-1	TRBJ2-5	-	TGCAGTGCTCCGGGACTCCTACAAGAGACCCAGTACTTC	CSAPGLLQETQYF